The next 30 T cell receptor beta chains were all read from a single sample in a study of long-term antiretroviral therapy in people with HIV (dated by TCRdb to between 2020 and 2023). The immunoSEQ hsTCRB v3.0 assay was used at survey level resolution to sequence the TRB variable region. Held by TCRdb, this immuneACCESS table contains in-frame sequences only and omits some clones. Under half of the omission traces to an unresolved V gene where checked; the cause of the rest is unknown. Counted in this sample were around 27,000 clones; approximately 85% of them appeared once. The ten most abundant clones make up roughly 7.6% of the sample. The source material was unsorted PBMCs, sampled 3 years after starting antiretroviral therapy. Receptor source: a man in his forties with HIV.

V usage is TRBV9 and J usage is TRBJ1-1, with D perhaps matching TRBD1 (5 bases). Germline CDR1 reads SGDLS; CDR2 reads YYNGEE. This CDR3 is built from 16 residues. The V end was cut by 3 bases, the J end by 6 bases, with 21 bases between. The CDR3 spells CASSASTGEGKAEAFF. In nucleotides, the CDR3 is TGTGCCAGCAGCGCATCTACGGGGGAAGGCAAGGCTGAAGCTTTCTTT.

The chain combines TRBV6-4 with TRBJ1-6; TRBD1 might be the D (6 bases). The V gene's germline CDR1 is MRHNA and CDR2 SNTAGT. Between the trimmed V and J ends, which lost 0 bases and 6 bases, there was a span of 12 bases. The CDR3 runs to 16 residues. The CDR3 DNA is TGTGCCAGCAGTGACTCTCGGCAGGGGCCTAATTCACCCCTCCACTTT. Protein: CASSDSRQGPNSPLHF.

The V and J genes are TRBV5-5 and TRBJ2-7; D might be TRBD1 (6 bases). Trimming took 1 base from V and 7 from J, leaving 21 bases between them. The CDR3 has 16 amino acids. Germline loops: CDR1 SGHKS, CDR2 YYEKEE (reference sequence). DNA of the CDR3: TGTGCCAGCAGCTTGAGGTTTGGGACAACCTCCGGGGAGCAGTACTTC. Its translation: CASSLRFGTTSGEQYF.

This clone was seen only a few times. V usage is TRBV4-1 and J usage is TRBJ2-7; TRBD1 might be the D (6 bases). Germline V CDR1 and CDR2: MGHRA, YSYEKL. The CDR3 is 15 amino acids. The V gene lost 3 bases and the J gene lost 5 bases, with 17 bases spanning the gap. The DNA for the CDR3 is TGCGCCAGCAGCCAGACGACGGGACACCTTAACGAGCAGTACTTC. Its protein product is CASSQTTGHLNEQYF.

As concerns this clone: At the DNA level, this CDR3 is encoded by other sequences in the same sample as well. CDR3 protein: CSVEEGDRGYEQYF. Here the CDR3 DNA reads TGCAGCGTTGAAGAGGGGGACAGGGGCTACGAGCAGTACTTC. The rearrangement uses TRBV29-1 and TRBJ2-7; 10 positions match TRBD1. Looked up from germline, CDR1 is SQVTM and CDR2 is ANQGSEA. V dropped 0 bases and J dropped 3; count of bases not matched to a gene: 2. The CDR3 has 14 amino acids.

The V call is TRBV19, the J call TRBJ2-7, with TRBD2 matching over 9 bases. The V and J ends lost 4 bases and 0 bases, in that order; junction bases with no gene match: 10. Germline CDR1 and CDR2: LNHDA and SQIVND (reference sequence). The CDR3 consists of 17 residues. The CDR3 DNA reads TGTGCCAGTAGTAAGGAAAGCGGGGGGATAAGCTCCTACGAGCAGTACTTC. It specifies CASSKESGGISSYEQYF.

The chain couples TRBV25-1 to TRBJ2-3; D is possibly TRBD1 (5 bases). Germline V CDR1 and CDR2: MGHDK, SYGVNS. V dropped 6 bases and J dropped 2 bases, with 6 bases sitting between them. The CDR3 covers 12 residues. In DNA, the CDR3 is TGTGCCAGCAGCAGGGTCACAGATACGCAGTATTTT. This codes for CASSRVTDTQYF.

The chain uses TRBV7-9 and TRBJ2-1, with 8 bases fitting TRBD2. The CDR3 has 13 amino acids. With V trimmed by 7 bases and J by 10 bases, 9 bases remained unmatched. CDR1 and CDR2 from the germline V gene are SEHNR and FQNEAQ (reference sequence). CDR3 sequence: CASKTSGGGEQFF. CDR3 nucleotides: TGTGCCAGCAAAACTAGCGGAGGCGGAGAGCAGTTCTTC.

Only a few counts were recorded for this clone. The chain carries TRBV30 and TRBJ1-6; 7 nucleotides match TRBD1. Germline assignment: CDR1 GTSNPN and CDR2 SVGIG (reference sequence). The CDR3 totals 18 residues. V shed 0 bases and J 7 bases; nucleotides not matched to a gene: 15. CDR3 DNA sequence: TGTGCCTGGAGTGTTGAGGGGGCAGAGTATATGTGGAATTCACCCCTCCACTTT. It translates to CAWSVEGAEYMWNSPLHF.

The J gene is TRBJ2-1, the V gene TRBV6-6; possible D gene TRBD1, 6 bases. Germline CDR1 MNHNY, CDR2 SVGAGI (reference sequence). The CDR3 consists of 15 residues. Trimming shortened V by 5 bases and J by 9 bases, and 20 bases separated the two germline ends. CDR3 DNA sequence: TGTGCCAGCAGTCTCCCCCCCCGGACAGACAGTGAGCAGTTCTTC. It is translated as CASSLPPRTDSEQFF.

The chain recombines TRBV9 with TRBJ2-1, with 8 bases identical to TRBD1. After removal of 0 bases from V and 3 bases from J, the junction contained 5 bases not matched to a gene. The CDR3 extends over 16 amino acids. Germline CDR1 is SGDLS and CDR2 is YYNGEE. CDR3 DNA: TGTGCCAGCAGCGTAGCTCAGACAGGGGTCTACAATGAGCAGTTCTTC. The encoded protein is CASSVAQTGVYNEQFF. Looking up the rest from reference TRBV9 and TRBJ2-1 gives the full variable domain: DSGVTQTPKHLITATGQRVTLRCSPRSGDLSVYWYQQSLDQGLQFLIQYYNGEERAKGNILERFSAQQFPDLHSELNLSSLELGDSALYFCASSVAQTGVYNEQFFGPGTRLTVL.

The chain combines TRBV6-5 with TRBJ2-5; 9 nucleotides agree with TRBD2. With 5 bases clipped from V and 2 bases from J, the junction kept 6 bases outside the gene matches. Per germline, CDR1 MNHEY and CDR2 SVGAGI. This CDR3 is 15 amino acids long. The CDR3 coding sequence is TGTGCCAGCAGTCCTAGCGGGGCACCTCAAGAGACCCAGTACTTC. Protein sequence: CASSPSGAPQETQYF.

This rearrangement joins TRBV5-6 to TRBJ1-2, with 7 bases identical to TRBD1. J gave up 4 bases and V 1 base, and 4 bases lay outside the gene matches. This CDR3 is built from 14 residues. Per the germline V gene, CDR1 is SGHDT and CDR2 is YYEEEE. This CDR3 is CASSLLGGPYGYTF. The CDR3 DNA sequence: TGTGCCAGCAGCTTGCTAGGGGGCCCCTATGGCTACACCTTC.

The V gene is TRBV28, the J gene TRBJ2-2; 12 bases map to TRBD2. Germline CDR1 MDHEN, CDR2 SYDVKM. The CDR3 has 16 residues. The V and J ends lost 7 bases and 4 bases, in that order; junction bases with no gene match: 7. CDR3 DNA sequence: TGTGCCAGCACCAAGGGACTAGCGGGCGGCACCGGGGAGCTGTTTTTT. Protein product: CASTKGLAGGTGELFF.

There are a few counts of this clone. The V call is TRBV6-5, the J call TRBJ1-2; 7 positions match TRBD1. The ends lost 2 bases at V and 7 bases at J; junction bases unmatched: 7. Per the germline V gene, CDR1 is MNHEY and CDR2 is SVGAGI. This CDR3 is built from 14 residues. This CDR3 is CASSYATGFGGYTF. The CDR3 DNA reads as TGTGCCAGCAGTTACGCGACAGGGTTCGGTGGCTACACCTTC.

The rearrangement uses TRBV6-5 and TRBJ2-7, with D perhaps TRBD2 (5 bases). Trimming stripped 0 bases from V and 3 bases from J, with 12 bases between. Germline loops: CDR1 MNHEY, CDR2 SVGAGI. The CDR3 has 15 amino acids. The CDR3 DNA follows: TGTGCCAGCAGTTACTCTCGCAGCGGCGACTACGAGCAGTACTTC. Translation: CASSYSRSGDYEQYF.

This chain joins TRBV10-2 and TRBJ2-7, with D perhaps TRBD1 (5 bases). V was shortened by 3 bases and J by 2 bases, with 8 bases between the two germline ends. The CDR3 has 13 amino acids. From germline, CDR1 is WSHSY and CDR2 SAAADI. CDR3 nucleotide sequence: TGCGCCAGCAGTGAACACAGGCCCTACGAGCAGTACTTC. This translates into CASSEHRPYEQYF.

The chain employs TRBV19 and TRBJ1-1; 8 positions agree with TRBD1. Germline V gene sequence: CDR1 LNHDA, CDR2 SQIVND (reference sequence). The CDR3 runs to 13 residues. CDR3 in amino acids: CASHGQGAAEAFF. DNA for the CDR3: TGTGCGAGTCATGGCCAGGGGGCAGCTGAAGCTTTCTTT.

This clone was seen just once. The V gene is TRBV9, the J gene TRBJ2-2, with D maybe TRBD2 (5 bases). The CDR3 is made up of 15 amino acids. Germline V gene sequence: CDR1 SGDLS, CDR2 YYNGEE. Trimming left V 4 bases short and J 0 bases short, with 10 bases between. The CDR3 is CASSPAGANTGELFF. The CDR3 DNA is TGTGCCAGCAGCCCGGCGGGTGCGAACACCGGGGAGCTGTTTTTT.

The CDR3 loop reads CASSPRAEENTEAFF. DNA for the CDR3: TGTGCCAGCAGCCCCCGGGCAGAGGAAAACACTGAAGCTTTCTTT. The V and J genes are TRBV7-8 and TRBJ1-1; no reliable D call. There are 15 residues in the CDR3. Germline CDR1 is SGHVS and CDR2 is FQNEAQ. V lost 5 bases, J lost 2 bases, and 15 bases lay in between.

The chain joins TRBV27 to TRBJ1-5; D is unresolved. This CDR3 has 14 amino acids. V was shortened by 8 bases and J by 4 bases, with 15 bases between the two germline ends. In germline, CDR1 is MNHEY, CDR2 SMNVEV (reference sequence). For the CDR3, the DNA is TGTGCCAGCTCCCCCTGGGGTCCGAATCAGCCCCAGCATTTT. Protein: CASSPWGPNQPQHF.

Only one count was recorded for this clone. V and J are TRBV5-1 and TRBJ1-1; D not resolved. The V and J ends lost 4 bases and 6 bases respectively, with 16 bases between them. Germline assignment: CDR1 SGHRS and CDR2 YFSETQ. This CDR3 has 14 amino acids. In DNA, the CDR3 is TGCGCCAGCAGCCAGAACGAACGGGTATCTGAAGCTTTCTTT. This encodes CASSQNERVSEAFF.

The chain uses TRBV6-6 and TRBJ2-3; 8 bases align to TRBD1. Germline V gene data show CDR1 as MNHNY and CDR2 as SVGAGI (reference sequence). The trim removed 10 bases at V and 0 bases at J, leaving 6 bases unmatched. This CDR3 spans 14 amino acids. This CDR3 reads CATDRGASTDTQYF. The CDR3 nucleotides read TGTGCCACCGACAGGGGCGCTAGCACAGATACGCAGTATTTT.

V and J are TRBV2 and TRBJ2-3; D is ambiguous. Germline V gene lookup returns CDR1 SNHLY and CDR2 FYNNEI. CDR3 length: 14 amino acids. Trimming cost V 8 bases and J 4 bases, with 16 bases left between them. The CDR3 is CASLRARQADTQYF. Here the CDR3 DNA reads TGTGCCAGCCTCCGCGCCCGCCAAGCAGATACGCAGTATTTT.

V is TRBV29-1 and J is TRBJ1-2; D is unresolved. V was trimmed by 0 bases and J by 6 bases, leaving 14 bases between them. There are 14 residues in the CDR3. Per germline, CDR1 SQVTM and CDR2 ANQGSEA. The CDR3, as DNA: TGCAGCGTTGAAGACGAGGCGGGCGTGGATGGCTACACCTTC. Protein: CSVEDEAGVDGYTF.

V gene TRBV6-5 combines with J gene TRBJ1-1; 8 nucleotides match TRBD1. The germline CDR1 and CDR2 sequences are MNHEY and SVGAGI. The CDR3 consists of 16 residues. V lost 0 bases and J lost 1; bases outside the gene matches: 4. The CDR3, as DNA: TGTGCCAGCAGTTACTCGCCAGGGGGCTGGAACACTGAAGCTTTCTTT. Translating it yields CASSYSPGGWNTEAFF.

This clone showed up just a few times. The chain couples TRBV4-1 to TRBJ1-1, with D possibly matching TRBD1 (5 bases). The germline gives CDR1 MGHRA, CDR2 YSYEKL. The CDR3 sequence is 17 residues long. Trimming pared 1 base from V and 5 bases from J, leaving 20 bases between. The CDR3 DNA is TGCGCCAGCAGCCAAGGGGGAGGTCAATCCCGGGGGACTGAAGCTTTCTTT. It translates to CASSQGGGQSRGTEAFF.

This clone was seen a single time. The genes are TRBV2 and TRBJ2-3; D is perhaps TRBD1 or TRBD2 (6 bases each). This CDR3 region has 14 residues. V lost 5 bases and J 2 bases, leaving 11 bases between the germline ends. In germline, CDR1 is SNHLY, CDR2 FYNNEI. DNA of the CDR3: TGTGCCAGCAGTCGGGGGCGTTCCACAGATACGCAGTATTTT. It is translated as CASSRGRSTDTQYF.

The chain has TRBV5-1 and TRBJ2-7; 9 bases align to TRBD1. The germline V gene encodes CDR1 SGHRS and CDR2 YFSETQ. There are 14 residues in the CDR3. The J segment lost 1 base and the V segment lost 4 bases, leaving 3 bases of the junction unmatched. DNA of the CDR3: TGCGCCAGCAGCATAGACAGGGGGTCCTACGAGCAGTACTTC. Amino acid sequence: CASSIDRGSYEQYF.

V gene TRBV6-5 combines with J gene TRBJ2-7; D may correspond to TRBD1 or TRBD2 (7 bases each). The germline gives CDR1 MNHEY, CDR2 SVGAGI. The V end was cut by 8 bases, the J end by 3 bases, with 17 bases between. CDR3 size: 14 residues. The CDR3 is CASGPGGGGYEQYF. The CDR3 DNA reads TGTGCCAGCGGTCCAGGGGGGGGAGGCTACGAGCAGTACTTC.